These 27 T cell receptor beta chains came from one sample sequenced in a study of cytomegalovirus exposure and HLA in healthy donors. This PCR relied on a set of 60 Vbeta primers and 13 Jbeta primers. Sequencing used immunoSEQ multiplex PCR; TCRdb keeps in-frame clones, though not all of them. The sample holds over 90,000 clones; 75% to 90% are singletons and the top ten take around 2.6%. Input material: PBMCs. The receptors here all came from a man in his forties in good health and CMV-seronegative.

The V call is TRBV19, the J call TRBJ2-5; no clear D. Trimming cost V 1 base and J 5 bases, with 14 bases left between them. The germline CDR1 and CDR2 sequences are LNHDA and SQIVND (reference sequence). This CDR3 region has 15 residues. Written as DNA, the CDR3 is TGTGCCAGTAGTATAGCCCCGGGTCCCCGGGAGACCCAGTACTTC. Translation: CASSIAPGPRETQYF.

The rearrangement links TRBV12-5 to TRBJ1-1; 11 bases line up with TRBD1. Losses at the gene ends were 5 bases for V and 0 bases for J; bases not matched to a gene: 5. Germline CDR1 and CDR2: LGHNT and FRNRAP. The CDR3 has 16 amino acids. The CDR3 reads CASGPWTGGLNTEAFF. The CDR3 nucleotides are TGTGCTAGTGGTCCCTGGACAGGGGGCCTGAACACTGAAGCTTTCTTT.

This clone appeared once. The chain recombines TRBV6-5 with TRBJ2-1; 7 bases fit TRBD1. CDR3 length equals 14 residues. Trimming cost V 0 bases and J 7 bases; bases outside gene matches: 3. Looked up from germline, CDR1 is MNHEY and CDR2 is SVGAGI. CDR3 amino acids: CASSYSAGGNEQFF. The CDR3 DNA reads TGTGCCAGCAGTTACTCAGCAGGGGGAAATGAGCAGTTCTTC.

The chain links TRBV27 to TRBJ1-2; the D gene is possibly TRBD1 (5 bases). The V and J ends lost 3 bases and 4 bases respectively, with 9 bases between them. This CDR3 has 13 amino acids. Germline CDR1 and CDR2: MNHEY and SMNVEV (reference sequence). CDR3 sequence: CASSFSQAYGYTF. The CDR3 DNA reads TGTGCCAGCAGTTTTTCACAGGCCTATGGCTACACCTTC.

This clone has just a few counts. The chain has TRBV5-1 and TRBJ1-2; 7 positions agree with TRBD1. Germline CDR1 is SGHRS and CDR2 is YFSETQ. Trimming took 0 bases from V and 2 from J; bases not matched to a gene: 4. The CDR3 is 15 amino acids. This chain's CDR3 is CASSLAGGPNYGYTF. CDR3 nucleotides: TGCGCCAGCAGCTTGGCAGGGGGGCCCAACTATGGCTACACCTTC. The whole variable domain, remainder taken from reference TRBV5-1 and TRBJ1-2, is KAGVTQTPRYLIKTRGQQVTLSCSPISGHRSVSWYQQTPGQGLQFLFEYFSETQRNKGNFPGRFSGRQFSNSRSEMNVSTLELGDSALYLCASSLAGGPNYGYTFGSGTRLTVV.

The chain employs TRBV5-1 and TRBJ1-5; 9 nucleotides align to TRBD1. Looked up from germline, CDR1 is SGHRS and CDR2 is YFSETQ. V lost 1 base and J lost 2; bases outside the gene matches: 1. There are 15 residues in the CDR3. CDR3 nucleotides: TGCGCCAGCAGCTTGACAGGGGGCGGCAATCAGCCCCAGCATTTT. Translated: CASSLTGGGNQPQHF.

The CDR3 reads CASSLPTGTVTDTQYF. Written as DNA, the CDR3 is TGTGCCAGCAGCCTACCAACCGGGACAGTCACAGATACGCAGTATTTT. The chain employs TRBV9 and TRBJ2-3, with 7 bases matching TRBD1. The V segment lost 4 bases and the J segment 2 bases; nucleotides outside the gene matches: 10. CDR3 size: 16 residues. Germline CDR1 reads SGDLS; CDR2 reads YYNGEE.

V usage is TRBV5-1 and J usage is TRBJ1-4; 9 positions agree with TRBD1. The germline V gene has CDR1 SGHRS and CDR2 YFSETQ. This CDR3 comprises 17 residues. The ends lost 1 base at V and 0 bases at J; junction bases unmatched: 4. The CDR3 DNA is TGCGCCAGCAGCTTGCAGGGACAGGGAACAACTAATGAAAAACTGTTTTTT. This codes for CASSLQGQGTTNEKLFF. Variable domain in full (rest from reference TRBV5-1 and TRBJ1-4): KAGVTQTPRYLIKTRGQQVTLSCSPISGHRSVSWYQQTPGQGLQFLFEYFSETQRNKGNFPGRFSGRQFSNSRSEMNVSTLELGDSALYLCASSLQGQGTTNEKLFFGSGTQLSVL.

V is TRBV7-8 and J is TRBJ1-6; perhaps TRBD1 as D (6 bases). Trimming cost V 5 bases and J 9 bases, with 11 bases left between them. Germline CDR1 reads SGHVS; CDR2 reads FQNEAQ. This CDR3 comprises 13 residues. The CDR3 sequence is CASSRQGISPLHF. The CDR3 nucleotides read TGTGCCAGCAGCCGGCAGGGGATTTCACCCCTCCACTTT. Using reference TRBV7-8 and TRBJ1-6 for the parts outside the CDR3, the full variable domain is GAGVSQSPRYKVAKRGQDVALRCDPISGHVSLFWYQQALGQGPEFLTYFQNEAQLDKSGLPSDRFFAERPEGSVSTLKIQRTQQEDSAVYLCASSRQGISPLHFGNGTRLTVT.

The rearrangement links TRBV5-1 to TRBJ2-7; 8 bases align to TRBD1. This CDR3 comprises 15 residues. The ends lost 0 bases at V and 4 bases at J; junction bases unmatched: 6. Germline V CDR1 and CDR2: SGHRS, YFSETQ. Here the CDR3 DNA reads TGCGCCAGCAGCTTGGGTCAGGGGGCCACGTACGAGCAGTACTTC. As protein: CASSLGQGATYEQYF.

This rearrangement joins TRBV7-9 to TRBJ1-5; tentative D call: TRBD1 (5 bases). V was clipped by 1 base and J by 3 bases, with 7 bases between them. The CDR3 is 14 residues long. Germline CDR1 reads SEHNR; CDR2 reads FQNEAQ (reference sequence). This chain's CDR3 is CASSLGQINQPQHF. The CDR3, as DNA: TGTGCCAGCAGCTTAGGACAGATCAATCAGCCCCAGCATTTT. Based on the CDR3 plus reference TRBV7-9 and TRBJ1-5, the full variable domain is DTGVSQNPRHKITKRGQNVTFRCDPISEHNRLYWYRQTLGQGPEFLTYFQNEAQLEKSRLLSDRFSAERPKGSFSTLEIQRTEQGDSAMYLCASSLGQINQPQHFGDGTRLSIL.

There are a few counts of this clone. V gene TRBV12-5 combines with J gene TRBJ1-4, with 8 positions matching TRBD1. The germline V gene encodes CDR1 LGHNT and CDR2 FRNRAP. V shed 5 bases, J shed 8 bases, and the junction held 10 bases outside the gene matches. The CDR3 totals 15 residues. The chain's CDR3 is CASGPTGTGAEKLFF. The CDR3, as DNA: TGTGCTAGTGGTCCAACCGGGACAGGTGCCGAAAAACTGTTTTTT.

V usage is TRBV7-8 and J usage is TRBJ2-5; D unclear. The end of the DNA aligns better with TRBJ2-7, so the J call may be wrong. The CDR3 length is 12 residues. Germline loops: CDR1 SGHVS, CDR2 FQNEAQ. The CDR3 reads CASSLWAYEQYF. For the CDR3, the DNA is TGTGCCAGCAGCCTGTGGGCCTACGAGCAGTACTTC.

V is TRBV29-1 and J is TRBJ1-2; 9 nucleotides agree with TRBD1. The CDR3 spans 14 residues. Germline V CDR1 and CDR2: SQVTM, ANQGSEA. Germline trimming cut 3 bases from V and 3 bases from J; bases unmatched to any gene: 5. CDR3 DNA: TGCAGCGTTGAGGGGACAGGGAGGGACTATGGCTACACCTTC. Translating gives CSVEGTGRDYGYTF.

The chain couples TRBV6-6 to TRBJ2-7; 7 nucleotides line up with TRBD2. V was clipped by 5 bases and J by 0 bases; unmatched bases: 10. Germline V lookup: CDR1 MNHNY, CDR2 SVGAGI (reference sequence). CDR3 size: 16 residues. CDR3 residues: CASSPGTTRRSYEQYF. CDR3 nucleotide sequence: TGTGCCAGCAGTCCTGGGACTACCCGCCGCTCCTACGAGCAGTACTTC.

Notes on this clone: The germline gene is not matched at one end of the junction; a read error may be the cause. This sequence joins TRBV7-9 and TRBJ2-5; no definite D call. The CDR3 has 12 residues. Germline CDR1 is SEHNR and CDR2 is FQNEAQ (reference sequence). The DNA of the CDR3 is TGTTCCAGCAGCTCTGCGGTCGGGACCCAGTACTTC. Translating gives CSSSSAVGTQYF.

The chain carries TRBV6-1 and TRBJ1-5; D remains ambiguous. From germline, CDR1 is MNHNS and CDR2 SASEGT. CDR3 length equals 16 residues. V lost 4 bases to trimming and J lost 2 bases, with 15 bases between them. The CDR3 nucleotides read TGTGCCAGCAGTGTTCGGGTGGGTTGGGGCAATCAGCCCCAGCATTTT. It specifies CASSVRVGWGNQPQHF.

The CDR3 loop reads CASSAAGTVSGNTIYF. The CDR3 nucleotides are TGTGCCAGCAGCGCCGCCGGGACAGTCTCTGGAAACACCATATATTTT. This chain links TRBV7-9 with TRBJ1-3; 7 bases are shared with TRBD1. The CDR3 length is 16 residues. Trimming at V came to 5 bases and at J to 0 bases, leaving 7 bases not matched to a gene. Germline V lookup: CDR1 SEHNR, CDR2 FQNEAQ (reference sequence).

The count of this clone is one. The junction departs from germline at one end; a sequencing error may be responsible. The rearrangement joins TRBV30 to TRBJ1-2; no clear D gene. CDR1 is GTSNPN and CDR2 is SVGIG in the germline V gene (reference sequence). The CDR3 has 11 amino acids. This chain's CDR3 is CAWSSGFQRDF. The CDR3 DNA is TGTGCCTGGAGTTCCGGGTTTCAACGAGACTTC.

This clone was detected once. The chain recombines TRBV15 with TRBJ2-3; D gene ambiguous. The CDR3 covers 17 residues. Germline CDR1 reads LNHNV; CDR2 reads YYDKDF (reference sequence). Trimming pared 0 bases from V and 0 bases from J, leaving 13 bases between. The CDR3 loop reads CATSRDLVLTSTDTQYF. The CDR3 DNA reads TGTGCCACCAGCAGAGATCTCGTCCTTACTAGCACAGATACGCAGTATTTT.

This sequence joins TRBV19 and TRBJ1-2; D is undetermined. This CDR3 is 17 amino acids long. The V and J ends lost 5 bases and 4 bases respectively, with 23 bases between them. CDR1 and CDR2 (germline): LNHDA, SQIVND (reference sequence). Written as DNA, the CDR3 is TGTGCCAGTAGTGCTCCACGCGGTTCTTCCCATCTCTATGGCTACACCTTC. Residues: CASSAPRGSSHLYGYTF.

CDR3 sequence reads: CASRDTGQIDEKLFF. The CDR3 DNA reads TGTGCCAGCAGGGACACGGGACAGATAGACGAAAAACTGTTTTTT. The J gene is TRBJ1-4, the V gene TRBV6-6, with 7 positions matching TRBD1. The CDR3 extends over 15 amino acids. V lost 6 bases to trimming and J lost 8 bases; unmatched junction nucleotides: 12. CDR1 is MNHNY, CDR2 SVGAGI, per germline (reference sequence).

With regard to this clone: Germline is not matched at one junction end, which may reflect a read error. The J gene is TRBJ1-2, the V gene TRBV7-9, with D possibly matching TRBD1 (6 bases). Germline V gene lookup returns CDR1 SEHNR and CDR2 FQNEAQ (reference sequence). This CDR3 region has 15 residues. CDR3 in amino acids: CSSSLNRDTYYGYTF. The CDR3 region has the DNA TGTTCCAGCAGCTTAAACCGGGACACCTACTATGGCTACACCTTC.

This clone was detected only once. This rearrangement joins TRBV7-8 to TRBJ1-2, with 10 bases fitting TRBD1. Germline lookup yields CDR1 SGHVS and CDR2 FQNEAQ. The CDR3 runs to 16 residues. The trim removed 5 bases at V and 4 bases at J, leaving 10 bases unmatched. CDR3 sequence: CASSPVRQGALYGYTF. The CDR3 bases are TGTGCCAGCAGCCCCGTTCGACAGGGGGCTCTCTATGGCTACACCTTC.

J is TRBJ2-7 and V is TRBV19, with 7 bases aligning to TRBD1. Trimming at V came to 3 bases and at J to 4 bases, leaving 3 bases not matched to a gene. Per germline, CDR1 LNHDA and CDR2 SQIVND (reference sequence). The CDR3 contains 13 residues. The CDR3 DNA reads TGTGCCAGTAGTATTGTGACAGGGTACGAGCAGTACTTC. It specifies CASSIVTGYEQYF.

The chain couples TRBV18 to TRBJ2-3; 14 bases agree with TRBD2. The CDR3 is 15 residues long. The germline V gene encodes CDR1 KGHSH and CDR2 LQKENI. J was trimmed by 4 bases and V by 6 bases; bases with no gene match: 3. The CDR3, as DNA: TGTGCCAGCTCGACTAGCGGGGGGGCAGCAGATACGCAGTATTTT. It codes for CASSTSGGAADTQYF.

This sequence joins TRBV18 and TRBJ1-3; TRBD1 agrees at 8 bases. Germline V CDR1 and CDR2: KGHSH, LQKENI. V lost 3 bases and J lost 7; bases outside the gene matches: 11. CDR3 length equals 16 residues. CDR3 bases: TGTGCCAGCTCACCGTCGTTGCAGGGGGCATCGAACACCATATATTTT. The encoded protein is CASSPSLQGASNTIYF.